This is a list of T cell receptor beta chains from one sample in a study of cytomegalovirus exposure and HLA in healthy donors. The data were produced by immunoSEQ multiplex PCR, yet TCRdb's version contains in-frame clones alone and is incomplete. Counted here are 150,000 or so clones, over 75% occurring once; the ten biggest clones make up roughly 6%. The specimen sequenced was PBMCs. These receptors all stem from a middle-aged man in good health and CMV-seropositive. CDR3s include the opening cysteine and the closing phenylalanine or tryptophan. The D gene is left open where the match is weak. Not all rows give a size; the values are once, few, many and, for expanded clones, a class.

v_gene	abundance	d_gene	j_gene	CDR3nt	CDR3aa
TRBV5-1	-	TRBD1	TRBJ1-2	TGCGCCAGCAGCTTGGCCGAGGACAGGGGCTACTACACCTTC	CASSLAEDRGYYTF
TRBV23-1	-	TRBD1	TRBJ1-2	TGCGCCAGCAGTCAGGGGGACAGTCAGGTTTCCAATGGCTACACCTTC	CASSQGDSQVSNGYTF
TRBV2	once	TRBD2	TRBJ2-7	TGTGCCAGCAGCGAGACTAGCGCTAACGGGAGATTATACTTC	CASSETSANGRLYF
TRBV18	-	TRBD1	TRBJ2-7	TGTGCCAGCTCACCCCTCCTCGCAGGGGGCAACGAGCAGTACTTC	CASSPLLAGGNEQYF
TRBV7-9	-	-	TRBJ2-7	TGTGCCAGCAGCTTAAATCAGGGTGTGTACGAGCAGTACTTC	CASSLNQGVYEQYF
TRBV2	-	TRBD1	TRBJ1-2	TGTGCCAGCAGTGAAGTTTTCCCCGGGACAGGCAATTATGGCTACACCTTC	CASSEVFPGTGNYGYTF
TRBV27	-	-	TRBJ1-3	TGTGCCAGCAGTCCAAGACCGGGGGCTGGAAACACCATATATTTT	CASSPRPGAGNTIYF
TRBV5-1	-	-	TRBJ2-1	TGCGCCAGCACCTTGGAAGCGGGCGCCTCCTACAATGAGCAGTTCTTC	CASTLEAGASYNEQFF
TRBV19	-	TRBD2	TRBJ2-5	TGTGCCAGTAGTATAGGGCTAGCGGGTAGAGAGACCCAGTACTTC	CASSIGLAGRETQYF
TRBV20-1	-	-	TRBJ2-7	TGCAGTGCTAGTCCAGGCCGCGAGCAGTACTTC	CSASPGREQYF
TRBV21-1	-	-	TRBJ2-7	TGTGCCAGCAGACCGCCGGGGGGCGAGAGCTCCTACGAGCAGTACTTC	CASRPPGGESSYEQYF
TRBV10-3	-	-	TRBJ2-5	TGTGCCATCAGTGATGGGGGCGGTACAGAGACCCAGTACTTC	CAISDGGGTETQYF
TRBV11-3	-	TRBD1	TRBJ2-7	TGTGCCAGCAGCTCAGACAGGGGAACCTACGAGCAGTACTTC	CASSSDRGTYEQYF
TRBV2	-	-	TRBJ2-7	TGTGCCAGCAGTGTTCAGACACAACCCTACGAGCAGTACTTC	CASSVQTQPYEQYF
TRBV5-8	-	TRBD2	TRBJ2-1	TGTGCCAGCAGCCGGCGACTAGCGTATGAGCAGTTCTTC	CASSRRLAYEQFF
TRBV6-1	-	-	TRBJ2-5	TGTGCCAGCACGACCCGCGGGCTACAAGAGACCCAGTACTTC	CASTTRGLQETQYF
TRBV28	-	TRBD1	TRBJ2-7	TGTGCCAGCGTGTCCGGGACAGGGAGGTACGAGCAGTACTTC	CASVSGTGRYEQYF
TRBV29-1	once	-	TRBJ2-1	TGCAGCGTTGAGCGGGGCCTCAATGAGCAGTTCTTC	CSVERGLNEQFF
TRBV7-2	-	TRBD1	TRBJ1-2	TGTGCCAGCAGCTTCGGGGACAGTTTAATATCCCGAAATGGCTACACCTTC	CASSFGDSLISRNGYTF
TRBV14	-	TRBD2	TRBJ2-1	TGTGCCAGCAGCCCCAGCGGGGGCTCCTACAATGAGCAGTTCTTC	CASSPSGGSYNEQFF
TRBV15	-	TRBD1	TRBJ1-1	TGTGCCACCAGCCCCTCCGGGACAGGTTTCACTGAAGCTTTCTTT	CATSPSGTGFTEAFF
TRBV28	-	TRBD2	TRBJ2-7	TGTGCCAGCAGTTTATTAGCGGGAGGGCCCGGCGAGCAGTACTTC	CASSLLAGGPGEQYF
TRBV7-6	-	-	TRBJ2-7	TGTGCCAGCAGCTTAGAACAGGCGGTCTCCGAGCAGTACTTC	CASSLEQAVSEQYF
TRBV14	-	-	TRBJ2-6	TGTGCCAGCAGCCAAGTCCGGGGGGCCAACGTCCTGACTTTC	CASSQVRGANVLTF
TRBV2	-	TRBD1	TRBJ1-4	TGTGCCAGCAGTCAGGGGGGTGAAAAACTGTTTTTT	CASSQGGEKLFF
TRBV5-1	-	-	TRBJ2-3	TGCGCCAGCAGCAGGGGGATGGGTAGCACAGATACGCAGTATTTT	CASSRGMGSTDTQYF
TRBV2	-	TRBD1	TRBJ1-4	TGTGCCAGCAGGGTACAGGGGACTAATGAAAAACTGTTTTTT	CASRVQGTNEKLFF